This T cell receptor beta chain stems from a study of shared clonotypes between healthy human individuals. Overall study: Participating donors consisted of two women and a few men aged 18 to 49.

The authors distributed each subset's genomic DNA evenly over several immunoSEQ plates. Profiled with immunoSEQ multiplex PCR; TCRdb holds only in-frame clones, not every one. Of 2 million to 2.5 million clones listed, 90% to 96% are singletons. Trimming cost V 0 bases and J 0 bases, with 12 bases left between them. The V gene's germline CDR1 is MGHRA and CDR2 YSYEKL. The CDR3 loop spans 17 amino acids. This chain joins TRBV4-1 and TRBJ1-5; D is uncertain. This TCR came from a young man in good health. The sequenced sample was naive CD4+ T cells sorted from blood. Subset noted: CD45RA+ positively selected. Written as DNA, the CDR3 is TGCGCCAGCAGCCAAGATTCGGCGGAAGTTAGCAATCAGCCCCAGCATTTT. Amino acid sequence: CASSQDSAEVSNQPQHF.